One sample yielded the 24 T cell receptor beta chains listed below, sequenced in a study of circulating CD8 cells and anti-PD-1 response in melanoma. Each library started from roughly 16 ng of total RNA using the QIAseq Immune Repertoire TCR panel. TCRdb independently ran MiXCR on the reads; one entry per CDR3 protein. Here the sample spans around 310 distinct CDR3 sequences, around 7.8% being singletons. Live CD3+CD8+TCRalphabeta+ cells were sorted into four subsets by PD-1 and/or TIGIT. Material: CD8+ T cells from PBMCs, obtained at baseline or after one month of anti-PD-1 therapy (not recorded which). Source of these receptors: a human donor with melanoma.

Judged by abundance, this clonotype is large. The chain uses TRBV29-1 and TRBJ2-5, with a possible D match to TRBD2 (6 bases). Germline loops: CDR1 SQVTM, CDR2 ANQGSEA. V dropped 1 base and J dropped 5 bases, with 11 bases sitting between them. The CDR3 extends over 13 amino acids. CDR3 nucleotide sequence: TGCAGCGTTGAAGGGCAGGGAGGCGAGACCCAGTACTTC. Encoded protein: CSVEGQGGETQYF. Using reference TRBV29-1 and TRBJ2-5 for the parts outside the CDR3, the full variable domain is SAVISQKPSRDICQRGTSLTIQCQVDSQVTMMFWYRQQPGQSLTLIATANQGSEATYESGFVIDKFPISRPNLTFSTLTVSNMSPEDSSIYLCSVEGQGGETQYFGPGTRLLVL.

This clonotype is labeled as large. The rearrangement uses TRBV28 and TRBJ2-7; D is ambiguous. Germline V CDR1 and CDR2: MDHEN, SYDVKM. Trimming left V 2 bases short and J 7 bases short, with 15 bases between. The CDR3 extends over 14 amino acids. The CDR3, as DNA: TGTGCCAGCAGTTTACGATCGCCCCTGAGGGAGCAGTACTTC. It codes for CASSLRSPLREQYF.

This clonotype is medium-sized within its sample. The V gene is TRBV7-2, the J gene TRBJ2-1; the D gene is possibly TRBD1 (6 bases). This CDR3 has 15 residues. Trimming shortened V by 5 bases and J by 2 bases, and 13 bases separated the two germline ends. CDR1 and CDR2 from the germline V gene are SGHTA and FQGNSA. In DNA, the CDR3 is TGTGCCAGCAGCACCGGGACACTTACCTACAATGAGCAGTTCTTC. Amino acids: CASSTGTLTYNEQFF.

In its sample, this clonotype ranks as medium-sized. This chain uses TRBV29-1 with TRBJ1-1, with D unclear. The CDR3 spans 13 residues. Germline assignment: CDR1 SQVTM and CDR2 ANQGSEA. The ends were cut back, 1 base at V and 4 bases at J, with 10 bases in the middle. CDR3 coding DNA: TGCAGCGTTGAAGCACCCTCGGGCACTGAAGCTTTCTTT. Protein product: CSVEAPSGTEAFF.

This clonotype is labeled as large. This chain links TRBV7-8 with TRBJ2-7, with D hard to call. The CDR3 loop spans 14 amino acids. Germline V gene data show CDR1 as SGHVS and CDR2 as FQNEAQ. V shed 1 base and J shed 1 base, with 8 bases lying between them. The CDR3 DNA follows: TGTGCCAGCAGCTTAGAAACAGCATCCTACGAGCAGTACTTC. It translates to CASSLETASYEQYF.

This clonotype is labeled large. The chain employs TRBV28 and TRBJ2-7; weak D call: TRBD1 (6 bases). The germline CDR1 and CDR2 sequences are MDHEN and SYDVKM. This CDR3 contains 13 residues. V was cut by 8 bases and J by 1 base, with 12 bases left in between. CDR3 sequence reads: CASGPGVSYEQYF. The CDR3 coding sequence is TGTGCCAGCGGACCAGGGGTTTCCTACGAGCAGTACTTC.

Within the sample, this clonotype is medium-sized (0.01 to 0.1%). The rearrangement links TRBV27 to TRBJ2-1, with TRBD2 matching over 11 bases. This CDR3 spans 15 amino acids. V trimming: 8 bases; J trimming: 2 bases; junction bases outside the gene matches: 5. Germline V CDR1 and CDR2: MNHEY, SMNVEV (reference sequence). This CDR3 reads CASHLSGRAYNEQFF. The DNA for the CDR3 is TGTGCCAGCCACCTTAGCGGGAGGGCCTACAATGAGCAGTTCTTC.

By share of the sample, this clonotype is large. Here the CDR3 reads CASSPTGGEAGELFF. The CDR3 region has the DNA TGTGCCAGCTCACCAACAGGGGGCGAGGCCGGGGAGCTGTTTTTT. This chain connects TRBV18 to TRBJ2-2, with TRBD1 matching 9 bases. The CDR3 has 15 residues. Germline-derived CDR1 and CDR2 are KGHSH and LQKENI. V lost 2 bases, J lost 6 bases, and 4 bases stayed unmatched.

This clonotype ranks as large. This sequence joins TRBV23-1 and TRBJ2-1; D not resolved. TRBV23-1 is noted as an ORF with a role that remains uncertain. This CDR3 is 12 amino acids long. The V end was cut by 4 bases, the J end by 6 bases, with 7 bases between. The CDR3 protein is CASSRQPNEQFF. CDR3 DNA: TGCGCCAGCAGTCGACAACCCAATGAGCAGTTCTTC.

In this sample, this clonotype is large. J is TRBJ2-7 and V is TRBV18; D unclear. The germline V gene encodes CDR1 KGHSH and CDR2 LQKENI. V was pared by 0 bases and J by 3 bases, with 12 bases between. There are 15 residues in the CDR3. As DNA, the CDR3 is TGTGCCAGCTCACCACCGCTGAAGGAGAACTACGAGCAGTACTTC. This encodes CASSPPLKENYEQYF.

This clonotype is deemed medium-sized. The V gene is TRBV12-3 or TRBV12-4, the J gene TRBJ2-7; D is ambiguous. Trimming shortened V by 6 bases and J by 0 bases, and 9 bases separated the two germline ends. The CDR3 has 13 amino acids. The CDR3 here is CASSPGPSYEQYF. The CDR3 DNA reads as TGTGCCAGCAGCCCCGGCCCCTCCTACGAGCAGTACTTC.

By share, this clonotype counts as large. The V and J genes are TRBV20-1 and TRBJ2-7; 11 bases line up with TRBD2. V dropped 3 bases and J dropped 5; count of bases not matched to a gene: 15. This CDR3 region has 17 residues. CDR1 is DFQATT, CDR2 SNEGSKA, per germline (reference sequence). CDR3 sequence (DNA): TGCAGTGCTAGGACGATTCTAGGGACTAGCGGAAGGGACGAGCAGTACTTC. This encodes CSARTILGTSGRDEQYF.

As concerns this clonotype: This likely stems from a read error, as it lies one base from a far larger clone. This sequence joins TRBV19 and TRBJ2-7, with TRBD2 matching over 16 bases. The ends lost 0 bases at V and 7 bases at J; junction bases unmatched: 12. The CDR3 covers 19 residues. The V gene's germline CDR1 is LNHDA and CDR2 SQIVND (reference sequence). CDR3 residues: CASSIDLGTSGRGYNEQYF. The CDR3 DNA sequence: TGTGCCAGTAGTATAGATTTGGGGACTAGCGGGAGGGGCTACAATGAGCAGTACTTC.

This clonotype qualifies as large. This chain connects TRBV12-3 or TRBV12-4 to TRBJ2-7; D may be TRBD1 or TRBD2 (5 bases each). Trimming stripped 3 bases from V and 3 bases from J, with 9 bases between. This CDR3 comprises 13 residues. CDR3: CASSLGPVYEQYF. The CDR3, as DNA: TGTGCCAGCAGTTTGGGACCCGTCTACGAGCAGTACTTC.

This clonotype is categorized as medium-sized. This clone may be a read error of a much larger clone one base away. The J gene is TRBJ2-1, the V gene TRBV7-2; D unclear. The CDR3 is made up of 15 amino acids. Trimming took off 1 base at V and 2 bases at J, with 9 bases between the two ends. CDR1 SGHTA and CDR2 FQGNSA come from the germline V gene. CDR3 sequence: CASSLDGLTYNEQFF. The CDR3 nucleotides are TGTGCCAGCAGCTTAGACGGGTTAACCTACAATGAGCAGTTCTTC.

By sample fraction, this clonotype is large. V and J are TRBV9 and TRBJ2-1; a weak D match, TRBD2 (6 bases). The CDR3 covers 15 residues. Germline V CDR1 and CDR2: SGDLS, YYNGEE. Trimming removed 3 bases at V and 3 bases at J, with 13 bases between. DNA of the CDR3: TGTGCCAGCAGCGGCGGTAGCGGAAACTACAATGAGCAGTTCTTC. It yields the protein CASSGGSGNYNEQFF.

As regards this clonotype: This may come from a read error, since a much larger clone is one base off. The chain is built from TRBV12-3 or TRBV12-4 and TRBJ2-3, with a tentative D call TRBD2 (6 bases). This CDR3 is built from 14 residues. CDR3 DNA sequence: TGTGCCGGCAGCCCGGGGGTTTCCACAGATACGCAGTATTTT. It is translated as CAGSPGVSTDTQYF.

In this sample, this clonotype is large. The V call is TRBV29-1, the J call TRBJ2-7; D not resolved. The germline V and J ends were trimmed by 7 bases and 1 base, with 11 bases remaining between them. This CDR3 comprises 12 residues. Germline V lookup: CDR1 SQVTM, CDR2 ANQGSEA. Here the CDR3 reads CSAADASYEQYF. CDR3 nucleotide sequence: TGCAGCGCCGCAGACGCTTCCTACGAGCAGTACTTC.

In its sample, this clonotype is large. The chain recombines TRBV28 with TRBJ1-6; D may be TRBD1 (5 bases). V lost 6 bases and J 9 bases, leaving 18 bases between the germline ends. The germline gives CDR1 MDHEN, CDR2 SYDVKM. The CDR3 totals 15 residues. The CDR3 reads CASSYPAGSASPLHF. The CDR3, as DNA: TGTGCCAGCAGCTACCCTGCAGGGTCAGCTTCACCCCTCCACTTT.

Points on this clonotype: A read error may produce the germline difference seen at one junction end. The CDR3 sequence: CASSLRTGLDNGQFF. The CDR3 coding sequence is TGTGCCAGCAGTCTCCGGACAGGTCTAGACAATGGGCAGTTCTTC. The rearrangement links TRBV28 to TRBJ2-1, with TRBD1 matching 7 bases. Germline CDR1 and CDR2: MDHEN and SYDVKM. CDR3 length equals 15 residues.

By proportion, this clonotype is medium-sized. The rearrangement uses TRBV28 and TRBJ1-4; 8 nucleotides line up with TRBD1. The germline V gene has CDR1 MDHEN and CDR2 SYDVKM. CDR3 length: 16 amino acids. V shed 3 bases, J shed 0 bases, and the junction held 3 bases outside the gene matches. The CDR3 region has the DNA TGTGCCAGCAGTTTTGGACAGGGCCCAACTAATGAAAAACTGTTTTTT. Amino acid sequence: CASSFGQGPTNEKLFF.

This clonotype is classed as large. The DNA of the CDR3 is TGCAGCGTGAGAGGGGGCTGGAGCTCCTACGAGCAGTACTTC. It codes for CSVRGGWSSYEQYF. This chain uses TRBV29-1 with TRBJ2-7; 7 bases are a match to TRBD1. The length of the CDR3 is 14 residues. In germline, CDR1 is SQVTM, CDR2 ANQGSEA. The V segment lost 6 bases and the J segment 0 bases; nucleotides outside the gene matches: 8.

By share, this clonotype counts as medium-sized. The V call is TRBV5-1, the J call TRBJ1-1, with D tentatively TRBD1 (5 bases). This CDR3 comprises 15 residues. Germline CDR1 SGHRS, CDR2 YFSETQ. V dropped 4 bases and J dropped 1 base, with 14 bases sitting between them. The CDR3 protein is CASSRGSYANTEAFF. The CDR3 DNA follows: TGCGCCAGCAGCAGGGGATCTTACGCGAACACTGAAGCTTTCTTT.

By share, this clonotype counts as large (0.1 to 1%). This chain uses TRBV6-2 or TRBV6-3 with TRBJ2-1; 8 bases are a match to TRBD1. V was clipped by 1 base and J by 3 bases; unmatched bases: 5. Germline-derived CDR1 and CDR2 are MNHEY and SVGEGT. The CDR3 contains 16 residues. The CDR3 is CASSYFPGQVYNEQFF. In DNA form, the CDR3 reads TGTGCCAGCAGTTACTTTCCGGGACAGGTCTACAATGAGCAGTTCTTC.